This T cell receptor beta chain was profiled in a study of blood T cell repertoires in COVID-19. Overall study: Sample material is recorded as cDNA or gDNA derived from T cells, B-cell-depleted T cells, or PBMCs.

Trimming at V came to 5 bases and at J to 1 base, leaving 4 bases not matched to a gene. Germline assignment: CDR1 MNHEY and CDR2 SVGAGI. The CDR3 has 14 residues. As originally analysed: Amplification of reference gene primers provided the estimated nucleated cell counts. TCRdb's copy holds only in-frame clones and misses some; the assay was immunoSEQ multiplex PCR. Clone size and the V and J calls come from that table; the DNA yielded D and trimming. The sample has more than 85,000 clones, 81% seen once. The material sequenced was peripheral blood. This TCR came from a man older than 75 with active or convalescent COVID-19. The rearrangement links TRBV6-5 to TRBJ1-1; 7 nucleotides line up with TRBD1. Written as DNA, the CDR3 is TGTGCCAGCAGTCCGGGACAGCGGAACACTGAAGCTTTCTTT. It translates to CASSPGQRNTEAFF.